The TCR beta chain described here comes from a study of blood T cells in healthy people across ages. This CDR3 is 15 amino acids long. Per the germline V gene, CDR1 is SGDLS and CDR2 is YYNGEE. Trimming stripped 0 bases from V and 2 bases from J, with 12 bases between. For the second PCR, which ran for 7 to 11 cycles, a sample-barcoded 5' primer and a J-beta primer mix were used. Each cDNA molecule received a tag from a template-switch adaptor that had 12 random nucleotides. TCRdb re-called the 5' RACE reads with MiXCR, one entry per CDR3 protein. The sample lists roughly 1,500,000 distinct CDR3 sequences; roughly 32% were seen once.

The receptor comes from a woman in her 30s in good health. The chain is built from TRBV9 and TRBJ2-7, with a weak D call TRBD2 (6 bases). Material: blood. DNA of the CDR3: TGTGCCAGCAGCGTAGGAGTTAGCGGAGCCTACGAGCAGTACTTC. Protein: CASSVGVSGAYEQYF.